The rows below give T cell receptor beta chains drawn from one sample of a study of T-cell reconstitution after alpha-beta-depleted transplantation in children. TCRdb analysed the PCR reads with MiXCR anew, one entry per CDR3 protein. The sample holds some 600,000 distinct CDR3 sequences, 10% to 15% seen once. Here the sequenced sample was PBMCs, mostly from graft donor cells, taken 360 days after TCRalphabeta/CD19-depleted stem cell transplant. Receptors originate from a male patient younger than 18 who had a stem cell transplant for acute myeloid leukemia, so the T cells may come from the graft donor. CDR3s leave out the opening cysteine and the closing phenylalanine or tryptophan. Each record gives: J gene, clone size, V gene, CDR3 protein. Not every row has a clone size; where given, it reads once, few, many or a size class.

>TRBJ2-7|few|TRBV11-2
ASSSGLDRPQISYEQY
>TRBJ2-7|few|TRBV7-9
ASSSPFSGDEQY
>TRBJ2-7|many|TRBV5-6
ASSLGQDYSYEQY
>TRBJ2-7|many|TRBV15
ATSREGAYEQY
>TRBJ2-5|few|TRBV20-1
SATPISGETQY
>TRBJ2-1|few|TRBV6-2/TRBV6-3
ASSYPSWTGDLNNEQF
>TRBJ2-5|few|TRBV7-8
ASSLAVLAATTETQY
>TRBJ1-6|few|TRBV28
ASSPGTPNSPLH
>TRBJ2-1|NA|TRBV11-1
ASSLWGGSNEQF
>TRBJ2-1|few|TRBV13
ASSLMGSNGISYNEQF
>TRBJ2-1|NA|TRBV12-3/TRBV12-4
ASSFGLPGGHNEQF
>TRBJ2-5|few|TRBV6-2/TRBV6-3
GGIQETQY
>TRBJ2-1|few|TRBV27
ASSLLGTSGRNEQF
>TRBJ2-7|few|TRBV6-2/TRBV6-3
ASSHTNPLIGPHLSYEQY
>TRBJ2-7|NA|TRBV29-1
SVSGTSGSYEQY
>TRBJ1-1|NA|TRBV7-9
ASSLTGPMNTEAF
>TRBJ1-1|few|TRBV7-2
ASSFRADTEAF
>TRBJ2-3|few|TRBV20-1
SATRAFTSTDTQY
>TRBJ2-3|NA|TRBV6-2/TRBV6-3
ASSRLAALTDTQY
>TRBJ2-7|NA|TRBV24-1
ATSDRRQGYEQY
>TRBJ2-1|NA|TRBV20-1
SAGGTTGHNEQF
>TRBJ2-1|many|TRBV10-3
AISEPTSRDNEQF
>TRBJ2-3|NA|TRBV5-1
ASSLAGTSLDTQY